This TCR beta chain was sequenced for a study of blood T cell repertoires in COVID-19. Study as a whole: Nucleic acid was either cDNA or gDNA, and it came from T cells, B-cell-depleted T cells, or PBMCs.

The CDR3 is 12 residues long. Trimming took off 11 bases at V and 4 bases at J, with 13 bases between the two ends. The germline V gene has CDR1 SGHDN and CDR2 FVKESK. The study drew participants aged roughly 18 to 89 years from approximately 23 US areas. Participant-reported clinical history was the basis for cohort assignment. In the study's own analysis: By means of reference gene primer amplification, nucleated cell counts were estimated. The data were produced by immunoSEQ multiplex PCR, yet TCRdb's version contains in-frame clones alone and is incomplete. V, J and clone size were drawn from that table, and D and trimming were deduced from the DNA. Here the sample spans hundreds of thousands of clones, approximately 80% being singletons.

This TCR came from a man aged 35 to 55 who had been exposed to COVID-19. This chain links TRBV14 with TRBJ2-3, with D unresolved. Input material: PBMCs or T cells enriched from blood (not recorded which). The DNA for the CDR3 is TGTGCCTCCGCGCCCTTTCCAGATACGCAGTATTTT. Translation gives CASAPFPDTQYF.